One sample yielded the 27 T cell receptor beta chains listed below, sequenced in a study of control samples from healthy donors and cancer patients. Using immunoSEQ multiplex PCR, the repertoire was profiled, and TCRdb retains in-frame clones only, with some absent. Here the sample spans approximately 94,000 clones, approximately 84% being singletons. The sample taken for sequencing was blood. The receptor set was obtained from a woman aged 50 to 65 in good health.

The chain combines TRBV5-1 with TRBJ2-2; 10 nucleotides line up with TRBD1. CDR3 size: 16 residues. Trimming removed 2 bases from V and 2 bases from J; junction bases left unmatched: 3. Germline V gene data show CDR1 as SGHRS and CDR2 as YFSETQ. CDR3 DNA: TGCGCCAGCAGCTTTGACAGGGGGCTAAACACCGGGGAGCTGTTTTTT. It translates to CASSFDRGLNTGELFF.

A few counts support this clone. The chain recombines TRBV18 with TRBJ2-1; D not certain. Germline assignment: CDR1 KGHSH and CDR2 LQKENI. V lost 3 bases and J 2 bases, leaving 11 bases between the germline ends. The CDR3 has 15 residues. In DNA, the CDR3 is TGTGCCAGCTCACCCCCTGGGCGGACCTACAATGAGCAGTTCTTC. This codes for CASSPPGRTYNEQFF.

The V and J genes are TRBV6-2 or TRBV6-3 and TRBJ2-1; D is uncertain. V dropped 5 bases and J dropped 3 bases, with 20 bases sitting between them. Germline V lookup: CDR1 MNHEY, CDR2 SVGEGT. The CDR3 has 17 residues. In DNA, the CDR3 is TGTGCCAGCAGTCCCCAGCGAGGACGGACCGACTACAATGAGCAGTTCTTC. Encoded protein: CASSPQRGRTDYNEQFF.

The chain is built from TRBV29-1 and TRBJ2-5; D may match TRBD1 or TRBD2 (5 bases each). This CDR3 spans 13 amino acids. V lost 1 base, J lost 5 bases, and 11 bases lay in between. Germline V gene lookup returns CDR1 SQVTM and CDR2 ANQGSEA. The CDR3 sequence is CSVEGGPGETQYF. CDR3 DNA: TGCAGCGTTGAAGGGGGACCGGGGGAGACCCAGTACTTC.

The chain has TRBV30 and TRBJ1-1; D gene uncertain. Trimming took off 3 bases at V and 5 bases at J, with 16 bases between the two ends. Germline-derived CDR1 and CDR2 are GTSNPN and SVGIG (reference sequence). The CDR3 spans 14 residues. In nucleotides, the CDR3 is TGTGCCTGGAGAAAGGACCTAGAGCGGACTGAAGCTTTCTTT. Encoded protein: CAWRKDLERTEAFF.

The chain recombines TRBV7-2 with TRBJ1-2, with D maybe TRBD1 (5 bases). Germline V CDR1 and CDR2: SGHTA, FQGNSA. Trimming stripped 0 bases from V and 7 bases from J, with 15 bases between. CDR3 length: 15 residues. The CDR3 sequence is CASSLATGGVGGYTF. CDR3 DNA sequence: TGTGCCAGCAGCTTAGCGACGGGGGGGGTTGGTGGCTACACCTTC.

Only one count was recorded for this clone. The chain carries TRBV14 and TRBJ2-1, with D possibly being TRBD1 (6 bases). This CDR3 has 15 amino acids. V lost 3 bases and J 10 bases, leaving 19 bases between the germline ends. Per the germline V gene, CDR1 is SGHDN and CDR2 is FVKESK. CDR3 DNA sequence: TGTGCCAGCAGCCAGGAATTGGGGGCCCGGCGAGAGCAGTTCTTC. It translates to CASSQELGARREQFF.

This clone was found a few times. The CDR3 region has the DNA TGTGCCAGCTCACCTCCCTTAACGGGGGCCCCCTACGAGCAGTACTTC. Encoded protein: CASSPPLTGAPYEQYF. The rearrangement links TRBV18 to TRBJ2-7; D possibly uses TRBD1 or TRBD2 (6 bases each). The CDR3 covers 16 residues. Between the trimmed V and J ends, which lost 3 bases and 2 bases, there was a span of 17 bases. The germline gives CDR1 KGHSH, CDR2 LQKENI.

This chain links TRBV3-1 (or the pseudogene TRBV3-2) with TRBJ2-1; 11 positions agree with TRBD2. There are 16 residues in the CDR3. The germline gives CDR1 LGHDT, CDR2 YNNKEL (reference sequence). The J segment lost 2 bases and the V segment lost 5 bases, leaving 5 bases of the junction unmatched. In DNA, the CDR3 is TGTGCCAGCAGCTCTCCGACTAGCGGGGCCTACAATGAGCAGTTCTTC. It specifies CASSSPTSGAYNEQFF.

CDR3 DNA sequence: TGCAGCGTGCACTACTTAATCGGACACCACAATGAGCAGTTCTTC. Protein: CSVHYLIGHHNEQFF. The rearrangement joins TRBV29-1 to TRBJ2-1; maybe TRBD1 (5 bases). Trimming removed 6 bases from V and 5 bases from J, with 20 bases in between. The CDR3 extends over 15 amino acids. From germline, CDR1 is SQVTM and CDR2 ANQGSEA.

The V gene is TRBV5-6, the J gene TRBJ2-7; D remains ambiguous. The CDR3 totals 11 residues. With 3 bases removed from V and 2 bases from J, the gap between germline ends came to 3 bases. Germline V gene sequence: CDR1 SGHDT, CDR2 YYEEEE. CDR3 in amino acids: CASSSAYEQYF. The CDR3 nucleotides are TGTGCCAGCAGCTCCGCCTACGAGCAGTACTTC.

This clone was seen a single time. The CDR3 protein is CASSKEFRHAGNTGELFF. Written as DNA, the CDR3 is TGTGCCAGCAGCAAAGAGTTTCGCCACGCCGGGAACACCGGGGAGCTGTTTTTT. The gene calls are TRBV21-1 and TRBJ2-2; the table's TRBD2 call for D was not verified on the DNA. TRBV21-1 is described as a pseudogene. This CDR3 has 18 amino acids.

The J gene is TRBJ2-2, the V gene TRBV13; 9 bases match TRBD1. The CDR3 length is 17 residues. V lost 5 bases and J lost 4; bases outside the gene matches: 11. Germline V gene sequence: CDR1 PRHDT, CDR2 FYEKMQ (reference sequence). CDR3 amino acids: CASSPSPGTGTTGELFF. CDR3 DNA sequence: TGTGCCAGCAGCCCGTCTCCGGGGACAGGGACCACCGGGGAGCTGTTTTTT. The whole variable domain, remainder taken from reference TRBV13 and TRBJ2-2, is AAGVIQSPRHLIKEKRETATLKCYPIPRHDTVYWYQQGPGQDPQFLISFYEKMQSDKGSIPDRFSAQQFSDYHSELNMSSLELGDSALYFCASSPSPGTGTTGELFFGEGSRLTVL.

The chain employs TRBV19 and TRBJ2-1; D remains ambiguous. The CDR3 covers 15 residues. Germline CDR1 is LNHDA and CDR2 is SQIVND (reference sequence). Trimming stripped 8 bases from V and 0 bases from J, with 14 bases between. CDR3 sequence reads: CASSSQWSSYNEQFF. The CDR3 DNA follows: TGTGCCAGTTCCTCGCAGTGGAGCTCCTACAATGAGCAGTTCTTC.

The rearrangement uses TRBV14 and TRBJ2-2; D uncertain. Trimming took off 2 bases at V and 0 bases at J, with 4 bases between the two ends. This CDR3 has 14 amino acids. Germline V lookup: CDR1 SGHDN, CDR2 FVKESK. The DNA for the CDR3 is TGTGCCAGCAGCCAATGGCCGAACACCGGGGAGCTGTTTTTT. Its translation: CASSQWPNTGELFF.

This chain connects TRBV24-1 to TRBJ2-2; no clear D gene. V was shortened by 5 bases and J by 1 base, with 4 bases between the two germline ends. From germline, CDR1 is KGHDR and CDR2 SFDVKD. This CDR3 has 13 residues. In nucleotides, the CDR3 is TGTGCCACCAGTGTCAGGAACACCGGGGAGCTGTTTTTT. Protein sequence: CATSVRNTGELFF.

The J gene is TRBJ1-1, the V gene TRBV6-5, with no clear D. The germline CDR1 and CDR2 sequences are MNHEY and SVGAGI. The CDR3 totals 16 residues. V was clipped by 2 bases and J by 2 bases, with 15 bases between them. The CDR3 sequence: CASSYPGVGPNTEAFF. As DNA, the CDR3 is TGTGCCAGCAGTTACCCGGGTGTAGGGCCCAACACTGAAGCTTTCTTT.

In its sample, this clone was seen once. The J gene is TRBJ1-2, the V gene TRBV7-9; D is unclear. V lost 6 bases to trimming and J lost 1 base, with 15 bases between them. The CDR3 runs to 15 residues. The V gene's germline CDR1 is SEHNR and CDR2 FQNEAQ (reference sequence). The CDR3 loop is CASRLMGEGNYGYTF. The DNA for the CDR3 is TGTGCCAGCAGGCTTATGGGAGAGGGTAACTATGGCTACACCTTC. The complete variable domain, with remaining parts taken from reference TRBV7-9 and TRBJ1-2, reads DTGVSQNPRHKITKRGQNVTFRCDPISEHNRLYWYRQTLGQGPEFLTYFQNEAQLEKSRLLSDRFSAERPKGSFSTLEIQRTEQGDSAMYLCASRLMGEGNYGYTFGSGTRLTVV.

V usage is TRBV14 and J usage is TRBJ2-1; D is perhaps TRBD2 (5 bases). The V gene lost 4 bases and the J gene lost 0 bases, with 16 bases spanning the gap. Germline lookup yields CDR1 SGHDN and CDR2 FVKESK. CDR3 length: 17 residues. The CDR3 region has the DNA TGTGCCAGCAGCCCAAGATTGAGGGCTCTCTCCTACAATGAGCAGTTCTTC. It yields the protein CASSPRLRALSYNEQFF.

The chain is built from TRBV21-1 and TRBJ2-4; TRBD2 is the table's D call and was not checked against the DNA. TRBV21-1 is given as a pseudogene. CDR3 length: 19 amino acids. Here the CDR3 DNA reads TGTGCCAGCAGCAAAGCGCTTTATGCGGGGGATCTAGCCAAAAACATTCAGTACTTC. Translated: CASSKALYAGDLAKNIQYF.

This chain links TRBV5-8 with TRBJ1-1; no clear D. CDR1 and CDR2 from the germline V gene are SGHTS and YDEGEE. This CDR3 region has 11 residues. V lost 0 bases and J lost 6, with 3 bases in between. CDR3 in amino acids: CASSLVPEAFF. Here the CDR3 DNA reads TGTGCCAGCAGCTTGGTTCCTGAAGCTTTCTTT.

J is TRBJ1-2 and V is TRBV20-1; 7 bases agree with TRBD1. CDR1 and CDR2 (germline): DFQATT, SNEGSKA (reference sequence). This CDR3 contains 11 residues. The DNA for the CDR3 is TGCAGCTCCGACAGGGACTATGGCTACACCTTC. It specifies CSSDRDYGYTF.

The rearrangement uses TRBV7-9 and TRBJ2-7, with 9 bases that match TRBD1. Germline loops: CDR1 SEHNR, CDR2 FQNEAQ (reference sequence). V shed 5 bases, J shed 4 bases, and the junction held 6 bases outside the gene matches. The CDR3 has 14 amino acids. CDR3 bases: TGTGCCAGCAGCCCCCGGGACAGGGCGTACGAGCAGTACGTC. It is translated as CASSPRDRAYEQYV.

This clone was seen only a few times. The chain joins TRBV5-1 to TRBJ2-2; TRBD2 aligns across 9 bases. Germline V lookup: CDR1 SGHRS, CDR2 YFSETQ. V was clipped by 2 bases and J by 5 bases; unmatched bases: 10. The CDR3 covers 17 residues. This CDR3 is CASSFALAGSSTGELFF. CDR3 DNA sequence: TGCGCCAGCAGCTTCGCCCTAGCGGGGAGTTCGACCGGGGAGCTGTTTTTT.

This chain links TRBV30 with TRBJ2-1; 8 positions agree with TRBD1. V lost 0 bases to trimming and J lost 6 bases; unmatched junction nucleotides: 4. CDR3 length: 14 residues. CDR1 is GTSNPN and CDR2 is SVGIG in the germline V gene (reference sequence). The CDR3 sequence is CAWSVGTGGNEQFF. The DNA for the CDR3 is TGTGCCTGGAGTGTGGGGACAGGAGGCAATGAGCAGTTCTTC.

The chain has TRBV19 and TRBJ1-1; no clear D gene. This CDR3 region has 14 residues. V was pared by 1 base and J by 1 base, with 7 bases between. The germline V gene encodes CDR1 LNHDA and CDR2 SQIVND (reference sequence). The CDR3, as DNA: TGTGCCAGTAGTATAGGGGCAGGGAACACTGAAGCTTTCTTT. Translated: CASSIGAGNTEAFF.

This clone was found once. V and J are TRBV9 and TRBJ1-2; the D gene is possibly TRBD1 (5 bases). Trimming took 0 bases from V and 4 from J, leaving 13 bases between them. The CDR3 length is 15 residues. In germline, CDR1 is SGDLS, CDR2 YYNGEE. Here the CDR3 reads CASSVDSGGSYGYTF. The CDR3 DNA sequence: TGTGCCAGCAGCGTAGATTCCGGGGGTAGCTATGGCTACACCTTC.